The rows below give T cell receptor beta chains drawn from one sample of a study of T cell repertoires in cytomegalovirus infection. TCRdb passed the reads through MiXCR, listing each CDR3 protein once. The sample lists 150,000 to 200,000 distinct CDR3 sequences, 17% occurring once. The sequencing sample was made of CD8+ T cells from PBMCs. Receptors were obtained from a human donor in good health (CMV status not recorded). Some clones in this sample may be carry-over from other donors' samples. Each CDR3 is given without its conserved first and last residue. A D gene is named only where the DNA matches it firmly.

d_call: NA; j_call: TRBJ2-3; v_call: TRBV10-3; cdr3_aa: AISESHFGSTDTQY
d_call: NA; j_call: TRBJ2-2; v_call: TRBV11-2; cdr3_aa: ASSRPANTGELF
d_call: TRBD2; j_call: TRBJ2-2; v_call: TRBV27; cdr3_aa: ASQRGVGELF
d_call: TRBD1; j_call: TRBJ1-1; v_call: TRBV7-9; cdr3_aa: ASSPLEQGAGTEAF
d_call: NA; j_call: TRBJ2-1; v_call: TRBV7-2; cdr3_aa: ASSLARLDNEQF
d_call: NA; j_call: TRBJ2-3; v_call: TRBV28; cdr3_aa: ASSLKTDTDTQY
d_call: TRBD1; j_call: TRBJ1-1; v_call: TRBV10-3; cdr3_aa: AISESTGHTEAF
d_call: NA; j_call: TRBJ2-3; v_call: TRBV7-9; cdr3_aa: ASSRPGTDTQY
d_call: NA; j_call: TRBJ2-5; v_call: TRBV28; cdr3_aa: ASRGGTSTRETQY
d_call: NA; j_call: TRBJ1-1; v_call: TRBV12-3/TRBV12-4; cdr3_aa: ASNFRNMNTEAF
d_call: TRBD2; j_call: TRBJ2-3; v_call: TRBV12-3/TRBV12-4; cdr3_aa: ASSFALGRGAYTDTQY
d_call: NA; j_call: TRBJ2-1; v_call: TRBV5-5; cdr3_aa: ASSYKSGYNEQF
d_call: TRBD2; j_call: TRBJ2-2; v_call: TRBV7-9; cdr3_aa: ASGAPGLADTGELF
d_call: TRBD1; j_call: TRBJ2-1; v_call: TRBV4-3; cdr3_aa: ASSQDRAGGKNEQF
d_call: NA; j_call: TRBJ1-1; v_call: TRBV7-8; cdr3_aa: ASSLAGGMNTEAF
d_call: NA; j_call: TRBJ2-1; v_call: TRBV4-1; cdr3_aa: ASSHGWDNEQF
d_call: NA; j_call: TRBJ2-1; v_call: TRBV28; cdr3_aa: ASSSRTSNDEQF
d_call: NA; j_call: TRBJ2-1; v_call: TRBV11-2; cdr3_aa: ASSPHMSSYNEQF
d_call: NA; j_call: TRBJ1-2; v_call: TRBV29-1; cdr3_aa: SVPDRTNYGYT
d_call: TRBD1; j_call: TRBJ1-5; v_call: TRBV7-9; cdr3_aa: ASSQTGDRNQPQH
d_call: TRBD2; j_call: TRBJ2-6; v_call: TRBV5-1; cdr3_aa: ASSPGLDYGANVLT
d_call: TRBD1; j_call: TRBJ2-1; v_call: TRBV5-6; cdr3_aa: ASSWDRGYNEQF
d_call: NA; j_call: TRBJ2-7; v_call: TRBV7-2; cdr3_aa: ASSSDSTYEQY
d_call: NA; j_call: TRBJ2-1; v_call: TRBV6-2/TRBV6-3; cdr3_aa: ATLTGDSGGNEQF
d_call: TRBD1; j_call: TRBJ2-7; v_call: TRBV6-6; cdr3_aa: ASSYSGTGGVYEQY
d_call: NA; j_call: TRBJ1-2; v_call: TRBV29-1; cdr3_aa: SVDARGVDGYT
d_call: TRBD2; j_call: TRBJ2-2; v_call: TRBV27; cdr3_aa: ASSLFIAGGGPNTGELF
d_call: NA; j_call: TRBJ2-3; v_call: TRBV6-2/TRBV6-3; cdr3_aa: ASSYFGQVETSGSTDTQY
d_call: TRBD1; j_call: TRBJ1-2; v_call: TRBV28; cdr3_aa: ASSGTGEGGYT
d_call: TRBD1; j_call: TRBJ2-2; v_call: TRBV28; cdr3_aa: ASRPRGTGMSGELF
d_call: NA; j_call: TRBJ2-2; v_call: TRBV28; cdr3_aa: ASSFAGRETGELF
d_call: TRBD1; j_call: TRBJ2-2; v_call: TRBV28; cdr3_aa: ASSLWTGDTGELF
d_call: NA; j_call: TRBJ2-4; v_call: TRBV6-2/TRBV6-3; cdr3_aa: ASSYPGPTGKNIQY
d_call: NA; j_call: TRBJ2-1; v_call: TRBV12-3/TRBV12-4; cdr3_aa: ASSPRLSREQF
d_call: TRBD1; j_call: TRBJ1-2; v_call: TRBV20-1; cdr3_aa: SARDMRQGIYGYT
d_call: NA; j_call: TRBJ1-6; v_call: TRBV7-2; cdr3_aa: ASSPRGGENSPLH
d_call: NA; j_call: TRBJ1-1; v_call: TRBV4-1; cdr3_aa: ASSQARDNTEAF
d_call: NA; j_call: TRBJ2-6; v_call: TRBV20-1; cdr3_aa: SAFKVSGANVLT
d_call: TRBD1; j_call: TRBJ1-2; v_call: TRBV7-9; cdr3_aa: AGQGKSYGYT
d_call: NA; j_call: TRBJ2-3; v_call: TRBV15; cdr3_aa: ATSSFPSPTDTQY
d_call: TRBD1; j_call: TRBJ2-2; v_call: TRBV4-3; cdr3_aa: ASSHIQGAGELF
d_call: NA; j_call: TRBJ2-6; v_call: TRBV5-1; cdr3_aa: ASSPATIGANVLT
d_call: NA; j_call: TRBJ1-1; v_call: TRBV4-1; cdr3_aa: ASSQERDIYTEAF